The rows below give T cell receptor beta chains drawn from one sample of a study of shared clonotypes between healthy human individuals. The assay was immunoSEQ multiplex PCR, and TCRdb's table has in-frame clones only and misses some. The table includes about 980,000 clones, approximately 76% detected once. Sequencing used memory CD4+ T cells sorted from blood. Receptors originate from a man aged 18 to 30 in good health. The CDR3 runs from the conserved cysteine through the conserved F or W. The D gene is left open where the match is weak. Clone size appears in some rows only: once, few, many, or a class for an expanded clone.

j_gene: TRBJ1-1
v_gene: TRBV28
d_gene: -
abundance: once
CDR3nt: TGTGCCAGCAGTCTCCGACATAACACTGAAGCTTTCTTT
CDR3aa: CASSLRHNTEAFF

j_gene: TRBJ1-2
v_gene: TRBV6-1
d_gene: -
abundance: few
CDR3nt: TGTGCCAGCAGTGAGGACAGATGGACATTCTATGGCTACACCTTC
CDR3aa: CASSEDRWTFYGYTF

j_gene: TRBJ2-6
v_gene: TRBV5-1
d_gene: TRBD1
abundance: -
CDR3nt: TGCGCCAGCAGCCCCGGACAGGGTTCTGGGGCCAACGTCCTGACTTTC
CDR3aa: CASSPGQGSGANVLTF

j_gene: TRBJ2-3
v_gene: TRBV4-2
d_gene: TRBD2
abundance: -
CDR3nt: TGTGCCAGCAGCCAAGAGCCGGGACTAGCGGGCACAGATACGCAGTATTTT
CDR3aa: CASSQEPGLAGTDTQYF

j_gene: TRBJ2-1
v_gene: TRBV7-9
d_gene: -
abundance: -
CDR3nt: TGTGCCAGCAGCCCCTCCCTCGGGACTTCCAGCCCCTTTGAGCAGTTCTTC
CDR3aa: CASSPSLGTSSPFEQFF

j_gene: TRBJ1-6
v_gene: TRBV5-6
d_gene: TRBD1
abundance: few
CDR3nt: TGTGCCAGCAGCTCCCCGACCGGGACAGGGGGTTCACCCCTCCACTTT
CDR3aa: CASSSPTGTGGSPLHF

j_gene: TRBJ2-1
v_gene: TRBV6-1
d_gene: TRBD2
abundance: -
CDR3nt: TGTGCCAGCAGTGACCCGGGACTAGCGATAGATGAGCAGTTCTTC
CDR3aa: CASSDPGLAIDEQFF

j_gene: TRBJ2-1
v_gene: TRBV30
d_gene: -
abundance: -
CDR3nt: TGTGCCTGGAACAAGGCTTTCTCCTACAATGAGCAGTTCTTC
CDR3aa: CAWNKAFSYNEQFF

j_gene: TRBJ2-7
v_gene: TRBV19
d_gene: -
abundance: -
CDR3nt: TGTGCCAGTAGTATAGCGTCCCAGGACAGAGCTTCCTACGAGCAGTACTTC
CDR3aa: CASSIASQDRASYEQYF

j_gene: TRBJ2-5
v_gene: TRBV5-8
d_gene: -
abundance: -
CDR3nt: TGTGCCAGCAGTTCCTGGGGACAAGAGACCCAGTACTTC
CDR3aa: CASSSWGQETQYF

j_gene: TRBJ2-7
v_gene: TRBV11-2
d_gene: -
abundance: -
CDR3nt: TGTGCCAGCAGCTCGGTGAGGGTGGGGACCTACGAGCAGTACTTC
CDR3aa: CASSSVRVGTYEQYF

j_gene: TRBJ1-2
v_gene: TRBV7-9
d_gene: TRBD1
abundance: -
CDR3nt: TGTGCCAGCAGCTCGAACGGACAGGCCGGAGGCGGCTACACCTTC
CDR3aa: CASSSNGQAGGGYTF

j_gene: TRBJ1-1
v_gene: TRBV19
d_gene: TRBD1
abundance: many
CDR3nt: TGTGCCACCGGGACAGGGGGAGCTTTCTTT
CDR3aa: CATGTGGAFF

j_gene: TRBJ2-5
v_gene: TRBV5-1
d_gene: -
abundance: -
CDR3nt: TGCGCCAGCAGCTTGGCCTTCGGACAGCAAGAGACCCAGTACTTC
CDR3aa: CASSLAFGQQETQYF

j_gene: TRBJ2-1
v_gene: TRBV28
d_gene: TRBD1
abundance: many
CDR3nt: TGTGCCAGCAGTTTGTTTACAGGGGGCTCCTACAATGAGCAGTTCTTC
CDR3aa: CASSLFTGGSYNEQFF

j_gene: TRBJ2-2
v_gene: TRBV7-2
d_gene: -
abundance: -
CDR3nt: TGTGCCAGCAGCTTATCATACGGGAGGGAGCTGTTTTTT
CDR3aa: CASSLSYGRELFF

j_gene: TRBJ2-5
v_gene: TRBV5-1
d_gene: TRBD2
abundance: -
CDR3nt: TGCGCCAGCAGCTTTAGCGGGCACCAAGAGACCCAGTACTTC
CDR3aa: CASSFSGHQETQYF

j_gene: TRBJ2-7
v_gene: TRBV6-4
d_gene: -
abundance: -
CDR3nt: TGTGCCAGCAGTGACCCCCACGAGCAGTACTTC
CDR3aa: CASSDPHEQYF

j_gene: TRBJ1-2
v_gene: TRBV18
d_gene: -
abundance: -
CDR3nt: TGTGCCAGCTCATCAACAGTGCCTAACTATGGCTACACCTTC
CDR3aa: CASSSTVPNYGYTF

j_gene: TRBJ2-2
v_gene: TRBV9
d_gene: -
abundance: -
CDR3nt: TGTGCCAGCAGCCCGACGGTAAACACCGGGGAGCTGTTTTTT
CDR3aa: CASSPTVNTGELFF

j_gene: TRBJ2-1
v_gene: TRBV27
d_gene: -
abundance: -
CDR3nt: TGTGCCAGCAGTTTGGGTCCGCAGGGTGGCGGTGTCTACAATGAGCAGTTCTTC
CDR3aa: CASSLGPQGGGVYNEQFF

j_gene: TRBJ1-2
v_gene: TRBV15
d_gene: -
abundance: once
CDR3nt: TGTGCCACCAGCAGAGATGGTTACGGTGGCTACACCTTC
CDR3aa: CATSRDGYGGYTF

j_gene: TRBJ2-1
v_gene: TRBV5-6
d_gene: TRBD2
abundance: -
CDR3nt: TGTGCCAGCAGCCCTGCGGGGGACTCCTACAATGAGCAGTTCTTC
CDR3aa: CASSPAGDSYNEQFF

j_gene: TRBJ1-2
v_gene: TRBV6-1
d_gene: -
abundance: -
CDR3nt: TGTGCCAGCAGTGGAATGGGGTCTTGGGGCTACACCTTC
CDR3aa: CASSGMGSWGYTF

j_gene: TRBJ2-3
v_gene: TRBV4-1
d_gene: TRBD1
abundance: -
CDR3nt: TGCGCCAGCAGCCTCCCGGACAGGGGCGGGACAGATACGCAGTATTTT
CDR3aa: CASSLPDRGGTDTQYF

j_gene: TRBJ2-5
v_gene: TRBV19
d_gene: -
abundance: many
CDR3nt: TGTGCCAGTAGCCCGAGTAAGGGGGAGACCCAGTACTTC
CDR3aa: CASSPSKGETQYF

j_gene: TRBJ1-2
v_gene: TRBV10-3
d_gene: -
abundance: -
CDR3nt: TGTGCCATCAGTGCAGGCCAACAAGCCTATGGCTACACCTTC
CDR3aa: CAISAGQQAYGYTF

j_gene: TRBJ2-6
v_gene: TRBV5-6
d_gene: -
abundance: -
CDR3nt: TGTGCCAGCAGCTTGGCCGGGGGCTCTGGGGCCAACGTCCTGACTTTC
CDR3aa: CASSLAGGSGANVLTF

j_gene: TRBJ2-1
v_gene: TRBV4-3
d_gene: -
abundance: -
CDR3nt: TGCGCCAGCAGCCAGTATGGTGCCTACAATGAGCAGTTCTTC
CDR3aa: CASSQYGAYNEQFF

j_gene: TRBJ1-1
v_gene: TRBV5-6
d_gene: -
abundance: -
CDR3nt: TGTGCCAGCAGCACCCCTCCAGGGATTGGCACTGAAGCTTTCTTT
CDR3aa: CASSTPPGIGTEAFF

j_gene: TRBJ2-5
v_gene: TRBV10-3
d_gene: -
abundance: -
CDR3nt: TGTGCCATCAGTACCGCGGGGATACAAGAGACCCAGTACTTC
CDR3aa: CAISTAGIQETQYF

j_gene: TRBJ2-3
v_gene: TRBV9
d_gene: TRBD2
abundance: -
CDR3nt: TGTGCCAGCAGCAGAGGGACTAGCGGGGGGAGCACAGATACGCAGTATTTT
CDR3aa: CASSRGTSGGSTDTQYF

j_gene: TRBJ2-2
v_gene: TRBV11-3
d_gene: -
abundance: -
CDR3nt: TGTGCCAGCAGCCCCCAGGGGTCCGGGGAGCTGTTTTTT
CDR3aa: CASSPQGSGELFF

j_gene: TRBJ1-2
v_gene: TRBV18
d_gene: -
abundance: -
CDR3nt: TGTGCCAGCTCACCATTAATCGGGGATGGCTACACCTTC
CDR3aa: CASSPLIGDGYTF

j_gene: TRBJ2-1
v_gene: TRBV27
d_gene: -
abundance: -
CDR3nt: TGTGCCAGCAGTAGTTCTTTAAACAATCGGGAGCAGTTCTTC
CDR3aa: CASSSSLNNREQFF

j_gene: TRBJ2-1
v_gene: TRBV11-2
d_gene: TRBD2
abundance: -
CDR3nt: TGTGCCAGCAGCTTCGGTTTCGCGGGAGCCTACAATGAGCAGTTCTTC
CDR3aa: CASSFGFAGAYNEQFF

j_gene: TRBJ2-1
v_gene: TRBV5-1
d_gene: -
abundance: -
CDR3nt: TGCGCCAGCAGCCGCTCAGGGGACTCTTCCAATGAGCAGTTCTTC
CDR3aa: CASSRSGDSSNEQFF

j_gene: TRBJ1-2
v_gene: TRBV14
d_gene: -
abundance: -
CDR3nt: TGTGCCAGCAGCCCGGACGTCAACTATGGCTACACCTTC
CDR3aa: CASSPDVNYGYTF

j_gene: TRBJ2-5
v_gene: TRBV7-7
d_gene: TRBD2
abundance: -
CDR3nt: TGTGCTAGCAGCGAACCCAGCGGGGAGGAGACCCAGTACTTC
CDR3aa: CASSEPSGEETQYF

j_gene: TRBJ2-3
v_gene: TRBV21-1
d_gene: -
abundance: once
CDR3nt: TGTGCCAGCAGCAAAACGGGCAGATCTAGCACAGATACGCAGTATTTT
CDR3aa: CASSKTGRSSTDTQYF

j_gene: TRBJ1-1
v_gene: TRBV5-6
d_gene: TRBD1
abundance: -
CDR3nt: TGTGCCAGCAGCCCGGACAGGGGAGCGGCTGAAGCTTTCTTT
CDR3aa: CASSPDRGAAEAFF

j_gene: TRBJ2-1
v_gene: TRBV12-5
d_gene: TRBD2
abundance: few
CDR3nt: TGTGCTAGTGTAAGCGGGAGTTATAATGAGCAGTTCTTC
CDR3aa: CASVSGSYNEQFF

j_gene: TRBJ1-4
v_gene: TRBV7-2
d_gene: -
abundance: few
CDR3nt: TGTGCCAGCAGCCCTCTTACTTTGAGCGGGGTGCTGGGTAATGAAAAACTGTTTTTT
CDR3aa: CASSPLTLSGVLGNEKLFF

j_gene: TRBJ1-2
v_gene: TRBV28
d_gene: -
abundance: -
CDR3nt: TGTGCCAGCAGCACATTGAATTACTATGGCTACACCTTC
CDR3aa: CASSTLNYYGYTF

j_gene: TRBJ1-2
v_gene: TRBV28
d_gene: TRBD1
abundance: -
CDR3nt: TGTGCCAGTAAGACAGGGGGTTACTATGGCTACACCTTC
CDR3aa: CASKTGGYYGYTF

j_gene: TRBJ1-6
v_gene: TRBV28
d_gene: TRBD1
abundance: few
CDR3nt: TGTGCCAGCGGAATACAGGGGGATGGATCACCCCTCCACTTT
CDR3aa: CASGIQGDGSPLHF

j_gene: TRBJ2-5
v_gene: TRBV6-5
d_gene: -
abundance: -
CDR3nt: TGTGCCAGCAGTTACTCTTTTACGGGAAAAGAGACCCAGTACTTC
CDR3aa: CASSYSFTGKETQYF

j_gene: TRBJ2-7
v_gene: TRBV10-3
d_gene: TRBD1
abundance: few
CDR3nt: TGTGCCATCAGTGAAGGACAGGGGTTACGGGAGCAGTACTTC
CDR3aa: CAISEGQGLREQYF

j_gene: TRBJ1-1
v_gene: TRBV7-9
d_gene: -
abundance: once
CDR3nt: TGTGCCAGCAGCCCCCGGGTAACGAACACTGAAGCTTTCTTT
CDR3aa: CASSPRVTNTEAFF

j_gene: TRBJ2-7
v_gene: TRBV2
d_gene: TRBD1
abundance: -
CDR3nt: TGTGCCAGCAGTGAATGGACAGGGGTCCTCTCCTACGAGCAGTACTTC
CDR3aa: CASSEWTGVLSYEQYF

j_gene: TRBJ1-1
v_gene: TRBV7-9
d_gene: -
abundance: -
CDR3nt: TGTGCCAGCAGCCAAACAGGGAACACTGAAGCTTTCTTT
CDR3aa: CASSQTGNTEAFF

j_gene: TRBJ1-2
v_gene: TRBV18
d_gene: -
abundance: -
CDR3nt: TGTGCCAGCTCACCATGGGGGGGCGCGGCTGGCTACACCTTC
CDR3aa: CASSPWGGAAGYTF

j_gene: TRBJ2-5
v_gene: TRBV18
d_gene: -
abundance: few
CDR3nt: TGTGCCAGCTCACCACCGGGGGGCTACCAAGAGACCCAGTACTTC
CDR3aa: CASSPPGGYQETQYF

j_gene: TRBJ2-7
v_gene: TRBV18
d_gene: TRBD2
abundance: -
CDR3nt: TGTGCCAGCTCACTAAGTTCTAGCGGGGCCTACGAGCAGTACTTC
CDR3aa: CASSLSSSGAYEQYF

j_gene: TRBJ2-7
v_gene: TRBV4-1
d_gene: -
abundance: -
CDR3nt: TGCGCCAGCAGCCCCTGGATTGAGGGCGAGCAGTACTTC
CDR3aa: CASSPWIEGEQYF

j_gene: TRBJ2-2
v_gene: TRBV27
d_gene: TRBD2
abundance: -
CDR3nt: TGTGCCAGCAGTTTGTGGGGGGGCACCGGGGAGCTGTTTTTT
CDR3aa: CASSLWGGTGELFF

j_gene: TRBJ2-7
v_gene: TRBV5-4
d_gene: TRBD2
abundance: -
CDR3nt: TGTGCCAGCAGCAAGGATGGCGGGGGGGCCCGGAGGGAGCAGTACTTC
CDR3aa: CASSKDGGGARREQYF